This paragraph reports one T cell receptor (beta chain). Assay: immunoSEQ multiplex PCR; the TCRdb copy retains only in-frame clones and omits some. The data contain 250,000 or so clones, around 89% of them seen just once; the ten biggest clones take up under 9.5%. These data are taken from a study of blood T cell repertoires in COVID-19. Trimming removed 4 bases from V and 0 bases from J, with 14 bases in between. The CDR3 has 16 residues. Germline lookup yields CDR1 SGHRS and CDR2 YFSETQ. The genes are TRBV5-1 and TRBJ2-1; D may be TRBD1 (6 bases). Sequenced material: PBMCs or T cells enriched from blood (not recorded which). This sequence originates from a man aged 40-49 years who had recovered from COVID-19. The CDR3 loop is CASSVLQGRSYNEQFF. The CDR3 coding sequence is TGCGCCAGCAGCGTCCTACAGGGCCGCTCCTACAATGAGCAGTTCTTC.